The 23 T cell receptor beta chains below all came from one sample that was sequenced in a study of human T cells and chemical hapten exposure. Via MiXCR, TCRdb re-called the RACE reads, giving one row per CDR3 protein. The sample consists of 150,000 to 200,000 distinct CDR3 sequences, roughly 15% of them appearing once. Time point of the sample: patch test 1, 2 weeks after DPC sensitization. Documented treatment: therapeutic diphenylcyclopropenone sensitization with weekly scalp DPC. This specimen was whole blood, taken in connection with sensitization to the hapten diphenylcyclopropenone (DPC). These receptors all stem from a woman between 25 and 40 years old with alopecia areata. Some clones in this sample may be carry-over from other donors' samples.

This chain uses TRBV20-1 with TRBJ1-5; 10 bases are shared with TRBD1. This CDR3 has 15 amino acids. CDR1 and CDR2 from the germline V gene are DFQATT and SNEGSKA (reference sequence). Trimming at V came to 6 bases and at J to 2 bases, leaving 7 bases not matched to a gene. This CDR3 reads CSAQDRGEGNQPQHF. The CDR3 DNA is TGCAGTGCCCAGGACAGGGGGGAAGGCAATCAGCCCCAGCATTTT.

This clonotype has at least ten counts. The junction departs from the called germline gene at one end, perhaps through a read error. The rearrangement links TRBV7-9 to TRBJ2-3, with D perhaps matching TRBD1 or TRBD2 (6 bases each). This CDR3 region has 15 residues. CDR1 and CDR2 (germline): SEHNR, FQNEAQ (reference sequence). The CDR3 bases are TGTGCCAGCAGTTTAGGGCGGGGACACACAGATACGCAGTATTTT. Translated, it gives CASSLGRGHTDTQYF.

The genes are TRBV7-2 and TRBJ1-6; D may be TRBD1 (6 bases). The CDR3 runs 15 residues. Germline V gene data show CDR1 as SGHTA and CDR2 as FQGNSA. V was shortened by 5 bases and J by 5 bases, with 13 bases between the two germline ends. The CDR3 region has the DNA TGTGCCAGCAGCGGACTGACAGGAAATAATTCACCCCTCCACTTT. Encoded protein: CASSGLTGNNSPLHF.

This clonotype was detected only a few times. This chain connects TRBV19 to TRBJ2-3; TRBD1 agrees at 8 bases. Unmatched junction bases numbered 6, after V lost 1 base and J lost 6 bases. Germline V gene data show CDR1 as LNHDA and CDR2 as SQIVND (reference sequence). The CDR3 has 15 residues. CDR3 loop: CASSIGLQGVDTQYF. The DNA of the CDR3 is TGTGCCAGTAGTATAGGGTTACAGGGGGTTGATACGCAGTATTTT. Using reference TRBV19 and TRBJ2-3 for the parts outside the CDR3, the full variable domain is DGGITQSPKYLFRKEGQNVTLSCEQNLNHDAMYWYRQDPGQGLRLIYYSQIVNDFQKGDIAEGYSVSREKKESFPLTVTSAQKNPTAFYLCASSIGLQGVDTQYFGPGTRLTVL.

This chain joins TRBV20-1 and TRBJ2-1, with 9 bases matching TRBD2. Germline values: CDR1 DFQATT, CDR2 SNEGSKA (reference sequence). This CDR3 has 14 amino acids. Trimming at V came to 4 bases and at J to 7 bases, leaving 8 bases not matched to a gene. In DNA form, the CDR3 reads TGCAGTGCTACGGCTAGCGGGGTCTATAATGAGCAGTTCTTC. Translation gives CSATASGVYNEQFF.

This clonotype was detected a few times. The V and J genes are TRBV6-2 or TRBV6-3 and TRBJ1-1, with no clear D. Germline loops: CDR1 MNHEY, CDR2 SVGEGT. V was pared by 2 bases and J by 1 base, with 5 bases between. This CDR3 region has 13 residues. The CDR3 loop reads CASSYQQNTEAFF. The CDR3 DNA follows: TGTGCCAGCAGTTACCAACAGAACACTGAAGCTTTCTTT.

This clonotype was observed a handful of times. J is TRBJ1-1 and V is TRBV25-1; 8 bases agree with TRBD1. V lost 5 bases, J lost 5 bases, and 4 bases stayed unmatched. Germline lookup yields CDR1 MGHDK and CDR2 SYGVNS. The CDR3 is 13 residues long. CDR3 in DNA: TGTGCCAGCAGTTATGACAGGGGAACTGAAGCTTTCTTT. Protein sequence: CASSYDRGTEAFF.

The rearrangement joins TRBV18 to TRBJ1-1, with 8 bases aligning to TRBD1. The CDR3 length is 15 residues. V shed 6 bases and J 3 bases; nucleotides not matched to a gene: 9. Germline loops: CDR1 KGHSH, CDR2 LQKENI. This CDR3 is CASSPRQGWDTEAFF. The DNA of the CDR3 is TGTGCCAGCTCCCCCAGACAGGGGTGGGACACTGAAGCTTTCTTT. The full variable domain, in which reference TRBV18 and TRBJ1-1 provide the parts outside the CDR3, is NAGVMQNPRHLVRRRGQEARLRCSPMKGHSHVYWYRQLPEEGLKFMVYLQKENIIDESGMPKERFSAEFPKEGPSILRIQQVVRGDSAAYFCASSPRQGWDTEAFFGQGTRLTVV.

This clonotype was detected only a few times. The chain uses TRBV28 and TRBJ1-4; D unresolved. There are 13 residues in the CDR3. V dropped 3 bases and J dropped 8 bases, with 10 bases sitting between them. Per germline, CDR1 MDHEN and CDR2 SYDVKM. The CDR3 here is CASSFQVSEKLFF. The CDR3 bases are TGTGCCAGCAGTTTCCAGGTATCCGAAAAACTGTTTTTT.

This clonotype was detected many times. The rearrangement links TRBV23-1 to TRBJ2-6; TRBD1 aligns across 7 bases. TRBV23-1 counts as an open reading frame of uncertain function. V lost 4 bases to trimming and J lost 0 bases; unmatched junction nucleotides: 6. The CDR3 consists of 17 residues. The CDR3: CASSPQGQYSGANVLTF. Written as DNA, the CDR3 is TGCGCCAGCAGTCCACAGGGACAGTACTCTGGGGCCAACGTCCTGACTTTC.

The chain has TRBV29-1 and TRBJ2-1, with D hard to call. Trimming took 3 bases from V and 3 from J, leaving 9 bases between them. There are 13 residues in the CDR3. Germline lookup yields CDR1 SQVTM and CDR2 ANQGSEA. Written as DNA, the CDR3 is TGCAGCGTTGACTCAATTGGCTACAATGAGCAGTTCTTC. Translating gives CSVDSIGYNEQFF.

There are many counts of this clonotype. This CDR3 reads CASSLAGTYEQYF. In DNA form, the CDR3 reads TGTGCCAGCAGTTTAGCCGGTACCTACGAGCAGTACTTC. The rearrangement uses TRBV12-3 or TRBV12-4 and TRBJ2-7; D uncertain. Trimming shortened V by 0 bases and J by 2 bases, and 5 bases separated the two germline ends. The CDR3 loop spans 13 amino acids.

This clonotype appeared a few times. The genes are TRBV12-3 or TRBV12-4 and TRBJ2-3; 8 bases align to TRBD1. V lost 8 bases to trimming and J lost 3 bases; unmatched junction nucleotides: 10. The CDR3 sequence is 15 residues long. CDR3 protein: CASGLGTGGTDTQYF. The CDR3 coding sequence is TGTGCCAGCGGCCTTGGGACAGGCGGTACAGATACGCAGTATTTT.

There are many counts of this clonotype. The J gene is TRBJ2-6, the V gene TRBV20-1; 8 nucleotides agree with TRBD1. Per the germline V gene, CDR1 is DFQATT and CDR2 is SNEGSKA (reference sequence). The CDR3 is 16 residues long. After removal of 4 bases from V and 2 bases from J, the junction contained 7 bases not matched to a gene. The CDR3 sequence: CSATGTGRPGANVLTF. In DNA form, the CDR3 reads TGCAGTGCTACGGGGACAGGCCGCCCTGGGGCCAACGTCCTGACTTTC.

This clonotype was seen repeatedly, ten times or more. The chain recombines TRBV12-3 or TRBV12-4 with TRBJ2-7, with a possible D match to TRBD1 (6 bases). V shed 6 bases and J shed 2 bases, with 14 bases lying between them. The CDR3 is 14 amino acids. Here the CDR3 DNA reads TGTGCCAGCAGCCCCAGGGGCCGGACCTACGAGCAGTACTTC. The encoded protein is CASSPRGRTYEQYF.

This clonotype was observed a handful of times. The CDR3 here is CASSFQGQSLGTDTQYF. CDR3 sequence (DNA): TGTGCCAGCAGCTTCCAGGGACAGAGCCTGGGCACAGATACGCAGTATTTT. This chain uses TRBV7-9 with TRBJ2-3; 7 nucleotides match TRBD1. Germline lookup yields CDR1 SEHNR and CDR2 FQNEAQ (reference sequence). This CDR3 has 17 amino acids. The junction had 10 bases not matched to a gene; V was cut back by 3 bases and J by 1 base.

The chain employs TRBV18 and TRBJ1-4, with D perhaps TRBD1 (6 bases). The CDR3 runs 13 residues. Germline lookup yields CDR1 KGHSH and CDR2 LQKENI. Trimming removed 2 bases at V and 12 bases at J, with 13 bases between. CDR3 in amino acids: CASSPGRGLELFF. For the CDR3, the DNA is TGTGCCAGCTCACCAGGACGGGGGCTCGAACTGTTTTTT. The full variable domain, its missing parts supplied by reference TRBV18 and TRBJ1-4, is NAGVMQNPRHLVRRRGQEARLRCSPMKGHSHVYWYRQLPEEGLKFMVYLQKENIIDESGMPKERFSAEFPKEGPSILRIQQVVRGDSAAYFCASSPGRGLELFFGSGTQLSVL.

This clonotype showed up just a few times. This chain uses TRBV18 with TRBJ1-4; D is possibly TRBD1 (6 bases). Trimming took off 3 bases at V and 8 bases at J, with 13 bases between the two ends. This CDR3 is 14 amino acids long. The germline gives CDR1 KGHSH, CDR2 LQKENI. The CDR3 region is CASSPGGAVEKLFF. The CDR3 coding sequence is TGTGCCAGCTCACCGGGGGGGGCTGTGGAAAAACTGTTTTTT.

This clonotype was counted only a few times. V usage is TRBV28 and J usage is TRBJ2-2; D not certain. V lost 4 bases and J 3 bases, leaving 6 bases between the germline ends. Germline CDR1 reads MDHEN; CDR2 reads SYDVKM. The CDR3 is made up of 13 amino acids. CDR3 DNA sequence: TGTGCCAGCAGTTGGACGGACACCGGGGAGCTGTTTTTT. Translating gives CASSWTDTGELFF.

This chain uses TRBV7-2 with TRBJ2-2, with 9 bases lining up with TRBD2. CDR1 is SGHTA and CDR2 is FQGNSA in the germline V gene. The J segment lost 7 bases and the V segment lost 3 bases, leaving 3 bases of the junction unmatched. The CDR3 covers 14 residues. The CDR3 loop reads CASSFASGDGELFF. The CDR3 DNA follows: TGTGCCAGCAGCTTTGCTAGCGGGGACGGGGAGCTGTTTTTT.

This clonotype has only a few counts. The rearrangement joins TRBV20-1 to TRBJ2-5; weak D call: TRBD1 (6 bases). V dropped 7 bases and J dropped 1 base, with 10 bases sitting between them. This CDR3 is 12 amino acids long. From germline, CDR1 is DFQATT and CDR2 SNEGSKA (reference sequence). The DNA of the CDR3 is TGCAGTGGGGGACACCGCCAAGAGACCCAGTACTTC. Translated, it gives CSGGHRQETQYF.

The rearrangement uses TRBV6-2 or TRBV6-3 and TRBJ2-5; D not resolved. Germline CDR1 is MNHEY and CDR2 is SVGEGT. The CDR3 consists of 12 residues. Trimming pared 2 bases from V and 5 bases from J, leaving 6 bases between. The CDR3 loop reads CASSYPHETQYF. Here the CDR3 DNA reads TGTGCCAGCAGTTACCCGCACGAGACCCAGTACTTC.

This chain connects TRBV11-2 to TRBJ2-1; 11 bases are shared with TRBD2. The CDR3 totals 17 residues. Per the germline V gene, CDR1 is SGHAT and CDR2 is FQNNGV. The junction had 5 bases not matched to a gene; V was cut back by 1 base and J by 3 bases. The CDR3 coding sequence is TGTGCCAGCAGCTTAGGGGTAACTAGCGGGAGCTACAATGAGCAGTTCTTC. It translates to CASSLGVTSGSYNEQFF.